Listed below are T cell receptor beta chains from one sample, sequenced in a study of T cell responses to AZD1222 COVID-19 vaccine. The protocol was immunoSEQ multiplex PCR, while the TCRdb copy is restricted to in-frame clones and leaves out a portion. This table has more than 100,000 clones, 80% to 90% appearing once. Sequencing used peripheral blood, obtained on day 0 of AZD1222 vaccination. All receptors derive from an adult in good health. CDR3s include the opening cysteine and the closing phenylalanine or tryptophan. A D gene is named only where the DNA matches it firmly. Clone sizes are given selectively: once, few, many, or a class where the clone is expanded.

clone_size	d_call	v_call	j_call	cdr3_nt	cdr3_aa
.	.	TRBV6-6	TRBJ1-2	TGTGCCAGCAGTTACCGGGGGGCCTCCTATGGCTACACCTTC	CASSYRGASYGYTF
.	.	TRBV30	TRBJ1-4	TGTGCCTGGAGTGTTATGGGGGGGGAAAAACTGTTTTTT	CAWSVMGGEKLFF
.	.	TRBV4-1	TRBJ2-7	TGCGCCAGCAGCCAAGAAACGAAGTTGTACGAGCAGTACTTC	CASSQETKLYEQYF
.	TRBD1	TRBV4-1	TRBJ1-5	TGCGCCAGCAGCCAAGTCGGGCAGGGGGCTGGGCCCCAGCATTTT	CASSQVGQGAGPQHF
.	.	TRBV9	TRBJ1-1	TGTGCCAGCAGCCCAGGGGAGGGGATGGGGACTGAAGCTTTCTTT	CASSPGEGMGTEAFF
few	.	TRBV4-1	TRBJ1-5	TGCGCCAGCAGCCAACTTCTGGCGGGGAGGGGGAATCAGCCCCAGCATTTT	CASSQLLAGRGNQPQHF
.	.	TRBV10-3	TRBJ1-1	TGTGCCATCAAGGCAGGGCGTGACACTGAAGCTTTCTTT	CAIKAGRDTEAFF
.	TRBD1	TRBV5-6	TRBJ1-2	TGTGCCAGCAGCTGGGCAGGGGGCGATGGCTACACCTTC	CASSWAGGDGYTF
.	TRBD1	TRBV28	TRBJ1-1	TGTGCCAGCAGTTTATTTCCCCACAGGGGGCGTGACCACACTGAAGCTTTCTTT	CASSLFPHRGRDHTEAFF
.	TRBD1	TRBV29-1	TRBJ1-4	TGCAGCGTTGAATCACCGGGACAGGGGACTAATGAAAAACTGTTTTTT	CSVESPGQGTNEKLFF
.	TRBD2	TRBV29-1	TRBJ2-7	TGCAGCGTTATAGGCGGGGGTCACTACGAGCAGTACTTC	CSVIGGGHYEQYF
.	TRBD1	TRBV27	TRBJ2-1	TGTGCCAGCAGTCGACAGGGTTATGAGCAGTTCTTC	CASSRQGYEQFF
.	.	TRBV27	TRBJ2-3	TGTGCCAGCAGTTTCCTGAGGGATACGCAGTATTTT	CASSFLRDTQYF
.	.	TRBV28	TRBJ2-1	TGTGCCAGCAGTAGTATAGCGGAGTACAATGAGCAGTTCTTC	CASSSIAEYNEQFF
.	.	TRBV5-1	TRBJ1-4	TGCGCCAGCAGCTTAAACATAGCAACTAATGAAAAACTGTTTTTT	CASSLNIATNEKLFF
.	TRBD1	TRBV11-2	TRBJ2-2	TGTGCCAGCAGCTTAGCCGGGACAGGGAACACCGGGGAGCTGTTTTTT	CASSLAGTGNTGELFF
.	.	TRBV19	TRBJ2-6	TGTGCCTGTAGTATGGCCGGACCCGGCTCTGGGGCCAACGTCCTGACTTTC	CACSMAGPGSGANVLTF